This T cell receptor beta chain was captured by sequencing in a study of early T cells in non-severe SARS-CoV-2 infection. Study-level points and caveats: The VDJdb matching leaned toward anti-spike CD8 responses and overlooked private and CD4 specificities.

A note on this clonotype: Its antigen is unidentified.

V was clipped by 6 bases and J by 0 bases, with 14 bases between them. From germline, CDR1 is MNHEY and CDR2 SVGEGT. The CDR3 length is 15 residues. TCRdb re-called the 5' RACE reads with MiXCR, one entry per CDR3 protein. The sample records more than 50,000 distinct CDR3 sequences, roughly 12% being singletons. This clonotype was obtained from an adult who was a healthcare worker with PCR-confirmed SARS-CoV-2 infection or an uninfected control (not recorded which). Sequencing used whole blood. The chain has TRBV6-2 or TRBV6-3 and TRBJ1-2; perhaps TRBD1 as D (5 bases). The CDR3 region has the DNA TGTGCCAGCAGCCCCGAGCAGGGAGCTAACTATGGCTACACCTTC. Translating it yields CASSPEQGANYGYTF.